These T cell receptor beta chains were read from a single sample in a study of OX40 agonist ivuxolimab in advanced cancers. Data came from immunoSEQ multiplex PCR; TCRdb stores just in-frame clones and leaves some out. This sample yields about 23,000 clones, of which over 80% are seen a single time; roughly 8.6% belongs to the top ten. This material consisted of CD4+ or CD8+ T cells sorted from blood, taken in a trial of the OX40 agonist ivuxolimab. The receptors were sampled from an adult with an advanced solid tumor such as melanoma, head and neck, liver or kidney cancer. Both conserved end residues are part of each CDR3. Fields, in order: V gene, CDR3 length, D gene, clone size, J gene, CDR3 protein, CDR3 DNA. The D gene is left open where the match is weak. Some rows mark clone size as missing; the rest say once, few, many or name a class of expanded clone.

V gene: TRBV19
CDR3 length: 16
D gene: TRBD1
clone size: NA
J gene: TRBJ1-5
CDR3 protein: CASSIIRDRANQPQHF
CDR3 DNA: TGTGCCAGTAGTATAATTAGAGACAGGGCTAATCAGCCCCAGCATTTT

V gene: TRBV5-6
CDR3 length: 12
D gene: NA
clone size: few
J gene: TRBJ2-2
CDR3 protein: CASSLGVGELFF
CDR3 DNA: TGTGCCAGCAGCCTAGGGGTCGGGGAGCTGTTTTTT

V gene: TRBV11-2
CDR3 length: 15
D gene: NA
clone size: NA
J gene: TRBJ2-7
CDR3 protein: CASSLDPGRTYEQYF
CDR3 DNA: TGTGCCAGCAGCTTAGACCCGGGGCGGACCTACGAGCAGTACTTC

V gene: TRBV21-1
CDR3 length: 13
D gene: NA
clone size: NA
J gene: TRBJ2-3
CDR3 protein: CASSRESTDTQYF
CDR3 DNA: TGTGCCAGCAGCAGAGAGAGCACAGATACGCAGTATTTT

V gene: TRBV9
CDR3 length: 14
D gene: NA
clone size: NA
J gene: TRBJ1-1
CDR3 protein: CASSPETLNTEAFF
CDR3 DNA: TGTGCCAGCAGCCCTGAGACTCTGAACACTGAAGCTTTCTTT

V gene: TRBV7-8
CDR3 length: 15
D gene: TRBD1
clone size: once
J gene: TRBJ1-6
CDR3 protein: CASSPAGQYNSPLHF
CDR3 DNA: TGTGCCAGCAGCCCAGCGGGACAGTATAATTCACCCCTCCACTTT

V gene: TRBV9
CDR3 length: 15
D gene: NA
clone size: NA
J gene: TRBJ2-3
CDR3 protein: CASSVVPSEVDTQYF
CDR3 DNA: TGTGCCAGCAGCGTAGTACCTAGCGAGGTAGATACGCAGTATTTT

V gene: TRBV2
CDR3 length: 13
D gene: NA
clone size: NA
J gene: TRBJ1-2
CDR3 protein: CASSVAEGVSYTF
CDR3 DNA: TGTGCCAGCAGTGTAGCAGAGGGGGTTAGCTACACCTTC

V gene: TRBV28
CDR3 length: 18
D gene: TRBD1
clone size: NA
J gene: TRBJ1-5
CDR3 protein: CASSARDRGRRRNQPQHF
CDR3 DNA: TGTGCCAGCAGTGCCCGGGACAGGGGGCGAAGACGGAATCAGCCCCAGCATTTT

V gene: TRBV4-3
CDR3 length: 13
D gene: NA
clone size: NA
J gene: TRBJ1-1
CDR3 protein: CASSRTENTEAFF
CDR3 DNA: TGCGCCAGCAGCCGAACAGAGAACACTGAAGCTTTCTTT

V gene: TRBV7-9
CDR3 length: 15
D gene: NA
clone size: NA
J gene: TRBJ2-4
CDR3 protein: CASSSPLGPKNIQYF
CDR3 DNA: TGTGCCAGCAGCTCCCCACTAGGGCCCAAAAACATTCAGTACTTC

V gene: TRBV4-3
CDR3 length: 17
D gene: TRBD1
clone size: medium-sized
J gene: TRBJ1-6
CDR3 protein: CASSQDYRGSYNSPLHF
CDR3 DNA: TGCGCCAGCAGCCAAGATTACAGGGGCTCCTATAATTCACCCCTCCACTTT

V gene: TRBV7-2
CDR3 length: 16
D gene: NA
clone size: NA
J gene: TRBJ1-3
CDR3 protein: CASSSWTEEFVNTIYF
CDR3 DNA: TGTGCCAGCAGCTCATGGACAGAAGAGTTCGTAAACACCATATATTTT

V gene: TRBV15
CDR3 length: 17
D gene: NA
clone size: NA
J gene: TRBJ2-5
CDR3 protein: CATSGEDQGGRRETQYF
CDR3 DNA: TGTGCCACCAGCGGAGAGGACCAGGGGGGCCGGCGGGAGACCCAGTACTTC

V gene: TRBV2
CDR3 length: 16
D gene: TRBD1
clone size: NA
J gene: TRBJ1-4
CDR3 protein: CASSDLFRGFREKLFF
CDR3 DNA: TGTGCCAGCAGTGATCTGTTCAGGGGGTTCAGGGAAAAACTGTTTTTT